The T cell receptor beta chain under discussion was sequenced for a study of response to subunit inactivated influenza vaccine. There are a few counts of this clonotype. Antigen: not known. TCRdb reprocessed the RT-PCR reads via MiXCR and lists one record per CDR3 protein. The sample records 700,000 to 800,000 distinct CDR3 sequences, about a fifth being singletons. Trimming took off 6 bases at V and 0 bases at J, with 11 bases between the two ends. The CDR3 totals 14 residues. Per the germline V gene, CDR1 is MNHNS and CDR2 is SASEGT. Study-wide findings and caveats: Authors suggested each seasonal flu vaccination may recruit only limited numbers of new T cells.

This specimen was PBMCs from blood, taken more than 4 days after vaccination. This sequence originates from a man aged 45 to 65 who received an inactivated influenza vaccine. V gene TRBV6-1 combines with J gene TRBJ1-2; possibly TRBD1 for D (5 bases). The CDR3 DNA reads TGTGCCAGCAGCTGGACACAGGCTAACTATGGCTACACCTTC. Protein sequence: CASSWTQANYGYTF.